The rows below give T cell receptor beta chains drawn from one sample of a study of shared clonotypes between healthy human individuals. Sequenced by immunoSEQ multiplex PCR; TCRdb stores in-frame clones only, minus some. This table holds approximately 1.9 million clones, 90% to 95% found once. The sample consisted of naive CD8+ T cells from PBMCs. These receptors were obtained from a man between 18 and 35 years old in good health. Some clones in this sample may be carry-over from other donors' samples. The CDR3 runs from the conserved cysteine through the conserved F or W. D genes are given only for firm matches. Expanded clones are given a class, and other clones once, few, many or no size at all.

V: TRBV18
D: .
size: once
J: TRBJ2-7
DNA: TGTGCCAGCTCACCACCGGGGTACGAGCAGTACTTC
CDR3: CASSPPGYEQYF

V: TRBV11-2
D: .
size: .
J: TRBJ2-1
DNA: TGTGCCAGCACCTTACGGACAGAGAATGAGCAGTTCTTC
CDR3: CASTLRTENEQFF

V: TRBV4-1
D: .
size: once
J: TRBJ2-1
DNA: TGCGCCAGCAGCCAAGAGGAGGAGGGCCGCTACAATGAGCAGTTCTTC
CDR3: CASSQEEEGRYNEQFF

V: TRBV6-1
D: TRBD1
size: .
J: TRBJ2-7
DNA: TGTGCCAGCAGTGAACTAGGACAGGGGTACGAGCAGTACTTC
CDR3: CASSELGQGYEQYF

V: TRBV10-3
D: .
size: .
J: TRBJ2-5
DNA: TGTGCCATCAGTGAGTCTATAACTGATCAAGAGACCCAGTACTTC
CDR3: CAISESITDQETQYF

V: TRBV5-6
D: .
size: .
J: TRBJ2-7
DNA: TGTGCCAGCAGCGGCAATAGCGGTTGGGCCCACGAGCAGTACTTC
CDR3: CASSGNSGWAHEQYF

V: TRBV19
D: TRBD1
size: .
J: TRBJ2-2
DNA: TGTGCCAGTAGCGGGACAGTCAACACCGGGGAGCTGTTTTTT
CDR3: CASSGTVNTGELFF

V: TRBV7-2
D: TRBD1
size: .
J: TRBJ2-5
DNA: TGTGCCAGCAGCCCGAGGGACAGGCAAGAGACCCAGTACTTC
CDR3: CASSPRDRQETQYF

V: TRBV6-5
D: .
size: .
J: TRBJ2-3
DNA: TGTGCCAGCAGTTTTAGCAGCTACACAGATACGCAGTATTTT
CDR3: CASSFSSYTDTQYF

V: TRBV6-1
D: TRBD2
size: .
J: TRBJ2-1
DNA: TGTGCCAGCAGGATTGCCCGGGACTATTGGAATGAGCAGTTCTTC
CDR3: CASRIARDYWNEQFF

V: TRBV28
D: TRBD2
size: .
J: TRBJ2-7
DNA: TGTGCCAGCAGTTTGTCTAGCGGGAGTCCCTACGAGCAGTACTTC
CDR3: CASSLSSGSPYEQYF

V: TRBV9
D: .
size: once
J: TRBJ2-5
DNA: TGTGCCAGCAGCGTAGAAGGCAGACAACAAGAGACCCAGTACTTC
CDR3: CASSVEGRQQETQYF

V: TRBV6-6
D: TRBD1
size: .
J: TRBJ1-4
DNA: TGTGCCAGCACGGGGACAGGGGTTATTGAAAAACTGTTTTTT
CDR3: CASTGTGVIEKLFF

V: TRBV5-5
D: .
size: .
J: TRBJ2-1
DNA: TGTGCCAGCAGCTTGGTAGGCTCCTACAATGAGCAGTTCTTC
CDR3: CASSLVGSYNEQFF

V: TRBV6-1
D: .
size: .
J: TRBJ1-2
DNA: TGTGCCAGCACGGGGGCGTCCCCTTACTATGGCTACACCTTC
CDR3: CASTGASPYYGYTF

V: TRBV6-5
D: .
size: .
J: TRBJ2-7
DNA: TGTGCCAGCAGTTACTTGGACCAGAACGAGCAGTACTTC
CDR3: CASSYLDQNEQYF

V: TRBV11-3
D: .
size: .
J: TRBJ1-1
DNA: TGTGCCAGCAGCTTAATGGGGTTGGGGGACACTGAAGCTTTCTTT
CDR3: CASSLMGLGDTEAFF

V: TRBV11-2
D: .
size: .
J: TRBJ1-1
DNA: TGTGCCAGCAGCTTAGAGCGCGGTATGACCACTGAAGCTTTCTTT
CDR3: CASSLERGMTTEAFF

V: TRBV19
D: .
size: once
J: TRBJ1-2
DNA: TGTGCCAGTAGTATTAACCGGGACCCCTCTGGCTACACCTTC
CDR3: CASSINRDPSGYTF

V: TRBV5-1
D: .
size: .
J: TRBJ1-1
DNA: TGCGCCAGCAGCTTGGGGGACGGCAACACTGAAGCTTTCTTT
CDR3: CASSLGDGNTEAFF

V: TRBV9
D: .
size: .
J: TRBJ1-1
DNA: TGTGCCAGCAGTGCTCAGGGGCGAACTGAAGCTTTCTTT
CDR3: CASSAQGRTEAFF

V: TRBV28
D: .
size: .
J: TRBJ1-2
DNA: TGTGCCAGCAGCCCCGGACAGTTCTATGGCTACACCTTC
CDR3: CASSPGQFYGYTF

V: TRBV6-1
D: TRBD2
size: .
J: TRBJ2-1
DNA: TGTGCCAGCAGTGTACCTAGCGGGAGTTTGGTTGAGCAGTTCTTC
CDR3: CASSVPSGSLVEQFF

V: TRBV5-1
D: .
size: .
J: TRBJ2-2
DNA: TGCGCCAGCAGCCCGGTAGGGGGGAACACCGGGGAGCTGTTTTTT
CDR3: CASSPVGGNTGELFF

V: TRBV28
D: .
size: .
J: TRBJ2-5
DNA: TGTGCCAGCACCCCTTACAGGGTCGGAGAGACCCAGTACTTC
CDR3: CASTPYRVGETQYF

V: TRBV29-1
D: TRBD2
size: .
J: TRBJ2-7
DNA: TGCAGCGTTGGTGGGATGACTAGCGGGAGAACCGTATGGGAGCAGTACTTC
CDR3: CSVGGMTSGRTVWEQYF

V: TRBV25-1
D: .
size: .
J: TRBJ2-5
DNA: TGTGCCAGCAGTGAATCTCGCGTCGCCAGGAATCAAGAGACCCAGTACTTC
CDR3: CASSESRVARNQETQYF

V: TRBV6-1
D: .
size: .
J: TRBJ2-5
DNA: TGTGCCAGCAGGGATGACACCGGGATGGGAACCCAGTACTTC
CDR3: CASRDDTGMGTQYF

V: TRBV4-3
D: TRBD1
size: once
J: TRBJ2-7
DNA: TGCGCCAGCGGTGACAGGGGCTACGAGCAGTACTTC
CDR3: CASGDRGYEQYF

V: TRBV7-3
D: .
size: .
J: TRBJ2-5
DNA: TGTGCCAGCAGCTTAACGTCTCGGGAGACCCAGTACTTC
CDR3: CASSLTSRETQYF

V: TRBV15
D: .
size: .
J: TRBJ1-1
DNA: TGTGCCACCAGCAGAGATCGGAAAGCTTTCTTT
CDR3: CATSRDRKAFF

V: TRBV9
D: .
size: .
J: TRBJ2-7
DNA: TGTGCCAGCAGCCCTGGCGCCGATATCTTGAGGGAGCAGTACTTC
CDR3: CASSPGADILREQYF

V: TRBV7-3
D: TRBD1
size: .
J: TRBJ2-4
DNA: TGTGCCAGCAGCCTCGGACAGGGAGCCAAAAACATTCAGTACTTC
CDR3: CASSLGQGAKNIQYF

V: TRBV7-9
D: .
size: few
J: TRBJ1-2
DNA: TGTGCCAGCAGGCCACCTCTCGACAGGAACTATGGCTACACCTTC
CDR3: CASRPPLDRNYGYTF

V: TRBV11-3
D: .
size: .
J: TRBJ2-1
DNA: TGTGCCAGCAGCAACCGACAGAACAATGAGCAGTTCTTC
CDR3: CASSNRQNNEQFF

V: TRBV27
D: .
size: .
J: TRBJ2-7
DNA: TGTGCCAGCAGTTTAATAGTTGGGTACGAGCAGTACTTC
CDR3: CASSLIVGYEQYF

V: TRBV9
D: .
size: .
J: TRBJ1-3
DNA: TGTGCCAGCAGCTTTACTGGGGGTAATGGAAACACCATATATTTT
CDR3: CASSFTGGNGNTIYF

V: TRBV6-5
D: TRBD2
size: .
J: TRBJ2-7
DNA: TGTGCCAGCAGTTACTCATCGGGACTAGCGGCGTACGAGCAGTACTTC
CDR3: CASSYSSGLAAYEQYF

V: TRBV5-1
D: .
size: .
J: TRBJ2-1
DNA: TGCGCCAGCAGCTTGGAGGATAATGAGCAGTTCTTC
CDR3: CASSLEDNEQFF

V: TRBV27
D: .
size: .
J: TRBJ2-7
DNA: TGTGCCAGCAGTTCTCCGACGGGGGACGAGCAGTACTTC
CDR3: CASSSPTGDEQYF

V: TRBV29-1
D: .
size: few
J: TRBJ1-1
DNA: TGCAGCGTCGAACGGACAGCGTTAAACACTGAAGCTTTCTTT
CDR3: CSVERTALNTEAFF

V: TRBV6-1
D: .
size: .
J: TRBJ2-6
DNA: TGTGCCAGCAGTGAATGGACGCCCGGCTCTGGGGCCAACGTCCTGACTTTC
CDR3: CASSEWTPGSGANVLTF

V: TRBV7-9
D: TRBD1
size: .
J: TRBJ2-7
DNA: TGTGCCAGCAGTCAAAAAGGGACAGTCGTCGAGCAGTACTTC
CDR3: CASSQKGTVVEQYF

V: TRBV11-3
D: .
size: few
J: TRBJ2-2
DNA: TGTGCCAGCAGCTTCAAGGCCGGGGAGCTGTTTTTT
CDR3: CASSFKAGELFF

V: TRBV7-9
D: .
size: .
J: TRBJ1-1
DNA: TGTGCCAGCAGCCTAATGAACACTGAAGCTTTCTTT
CDR3: CASSLMNTEAFF

V: TRBV2
D: .
size: .
J: TRBJ1-4
DNA: TGTGCCAGCAGTGGGGGGGATGAAAAACTGTTTTTT
CDR3: CASSGGDEKLFF

V: TRBV19
D: TRBD1
size: .
J: TRBJ1-4
DNA: TGTGCCAGTAGTATCGGGACAGGGGTCGAAAAACTGTTTTTT
CDR3: CASSIGTGVEKLFF

V: TRBV30
D: .
size: .
J: TRBJ1-1
DNA: TGTGCCTGGAGTAGGGGGACACGGAACACTGAAGCTTTCTTT
CDR3: CAWSRGTRNTEAFF

V: TRBV27
D: .
size: .
J: TRBJ2-7
DNA: TGTGCCAGCAGTTTCGGGCGGGCTCGCTACGAGCAGTACTTC
CDR3: CASSFGRARYEQYF

V: TRBV7-2
D: .
size: .
J: TRBJ2-7
DNA: TGTGCCAGCAGGGACCGAGGGGGGGACAGGACCTACGAGCAGTACTTC
CDR3: CASRDRGGDRTYEQYF

V: TRBV25-1
D: TRBD2
size: once
J: TRBJ2-5
DNA: TGTGCCAGCAGTGAATGGGGTTTGCGGGGGAGCGGGCAAGAGACCCAGTACTTC
CDR3: CASSEWGLRGSGQETQYF

V: TRBV19
D: .
size: .
J: TRBJ2-1
DNA: TGTGCCAGTAGTTTCCTGCCGCTCAATGAGCAGTTCTTC
CDR3: CASSFLPLNEQFF

V: TRBV2
D: .
size: .
J: TRBJ2-7
DNA: TGTGCCAGCACTACGGACAGCTACGAGCAGTACTTC
CDR3: CASTTDSYEQYF

V: TRBV11-2
D: TRBD2
size: .
J: TRBJ2-1
DNA: TGTGCCAGCAGTTCGCCCGGGGGGGTCGAGCAGTTCTTC
CDR3: CASSSPGGVEQFF

V: TRBV5-1
D: TRBD1
size: once
J: TRBJ2-2
DNA: TGCGCCAGCAGCCCAGGACAGGGCTCGAACACCGGGGAGCTGTTTTTT
CDR3: CASSPGQGSNTGELFF